This is a list of T cell receptor beta chains from one sample in a study of blood T cells in healthy people across ages. One entry per CDR3 protein, called by TCRdb with MiXCR from the 5' RACE reads. The sample holds 1.5 million or so distinct CDR3 sequences; roughly two fifths are singletons and the top ten take around 4%. The specimen sequenced was blood. Every receptor here comes from a woman between 18 and 29 years old in good health. CDR3s include the opening cysteine and the closing phenylalanine or tryptophan. The order of the fields is clone size, V gene, J gene, D gene, CDR3 protein, CDR3 DNA. A D gene is named only where the DNA matches it firmly. The listing skips clone size in some rows; elsewhere it reads once, few, many or a size class.

size: NA
V: TRBV24-1
J: TRBJ1-2
D: TRBD1
CDR3: CATSDFPGQNYGYTF
DNA: TGTGCCACCAGTGATTTCCCGGGACAGAACTATGGCTACACCTTC

size: few
V: TRBV12-3/TRBV12-4
J: TRBJ2-1
D: TRBD2
CDR3: CASSGTSGSVEQFF
DNA: TGTGCCAGCAGTGGGACTAGCGGGAGTGTGGAGCAGTTCTTC

size: NA
V: TRBV28
J: TRBJ2-1
D: TRBD2
CDR3: CASSLLTSGSYNEQFF
DNA: TGTGCCAGCAGTTTATTGACTAGCGGCTCCTACAATGAGCAGTTCTTC

size: many
V: TRBV7-2
J: TRBJ1-1
D: NA
CDR3: CASSRGGNTEAFF
DNA: TGTGCCAGCAGTCGAGGGGGGAACACTGAAGCTTTCTTT

size: few
V: TRBV7-9
J: TRBJ1-4
D: NA
CDR3: CASSPGMRVDNEKLFF
DNA: TGTGCCAGCAGCCCTGGTATGAGGGTGGATAATGAAAAACTGTTTTTT

size: NA
V: TRBV12-3/TRBV12-4
J: TRBJ2-3
D: NA
CDR3: CASDPSGVEDTQYF
DNA: TGTGCCAGCGACCCCTCGGGGGTCGAAGATACGCAGTATTTT

size: NA
V: TRBV10-3
J: TRBJ2-6
D: NA
CDR3: CAIQQDSGANVLTF
DNA: TGTGCCATCCAACAAGACTCTGGGGCCAACGTCCTGACTTTC

size: NA
V: TRBV11-3
J: TRBJ2-7
D: TRBD2
CDR3: CASSLNSGVNQQYF
DNA: TGTGCCAGTAGCTTGAATAGCGGGGTCAATCAGCAGTACTTC

size: NA
V: TRBV20-1
J: TRBJ1-1
D: NA
CDR3: CSATGQTGAFF
DNA: TGCAGTGCTACAGGACAGACTGGGGCTTTCTTT

size: NA
V: TRBV27
J: TRBJ1-2
D: TRBD1
CDR3: CASSVAQGNGYTF
DNA: TGTGCCAGCAGTGTAGCACAGGGGAACGGCTACACCTTC

size: few
V: TRBV29-1
J: TRBJ2-1
D: NA
CDR3: CSVETVTGYEQFF
DNA: TGCAGCGTTGAAACAGTTACAGGGTATGAGCAGTTCTTC

size: many
V: TRBV7-2
J: TRBJ2-3
D: TRBD1
CDR3: CASSFRTGTDTQYF
DNA: TGTGCCAGCAGCTTCCGGACAGGGACAGATACGCAGTATTTT

size: NA
V: TRBV7-9
J: TRBJ1-2
D: TRBD1
CDR3: CASSRGQGGDYGYTF
DNA: TGTGCCAGCAGCCGGGGACAGGGCGGTGACTATGGCTACACCTTC

size: NA
V: TRBV29-1
J: TRBJ2-3
D: NA
CDR3: CSVEVVPGSSQDTQYF
DNA: TGCAGCGTTGAAGTAGTACCGGGTTCTAGCCAAGATACGCAGTATTTT

size: few
V: TRBV20-1
J: TRBJ2-3
D: TRBD2
CDR3: CSALAGGKDTQYF
DNA: TGCAGTGCACTCGCGGGAGGTAAAGATACGCAGTATTTT

size: NA
V: TRBV7-2
J: TRBJ2-7
D: NA
CDR3: CASSARPGHYEQYF
DNA: TGTGCCAGCAGCGCGCGGCCAGGACACTACGAGCAGTACTTC